This TCR beta chain derives from a study of blood T cell repertoires in COVID-19. Overall study: T cells, B-cell-depleted T cells, or PBMCs supplied cDNA or gDNA.

Germline V gives CDR1 LGHDT, CDR2 YNNKEL (reference sequence). V gave up 4 bases and J gave up 3 bases, with 10 bases separating them. The CDR3 extends over 15 amino acids. Per the original data handling: Cell counts per sample came from amplifying reference gene primers. The method was immunoSEQ multiplex PCR; TCRdb's version includes in-frame clones alone and lacks a portion of them. D and trimming were read from the DNA, whereas the V and J calls and clone size are those reported in that table. Among fewer than 200,000 clones listed, around nine tenths were seen once. Recruited during active infection, patients (from Seattle) were subsequently followed longitudinally.

V is TRBV3-1 (or the pseudogene TRBV3-2) and J is TRBJ1-6; D gene unclear. The material sequenced was peripheral blood. The clonotype comes from a woman in her 70s with COVID-19, enrolled during active disease. CDR3 DNA sequence: TGTGCCAGCAGCCGACGGGAAATCTATAATTCACCCCTCCACTTT. Its protein is CASSRREIYNSPLHF.